This T cell receptor beta chain was observed in a study of PD-L1 blockade in urothelial cancer. As for the study in general: Prior exposure to chemotherapy in patients amounted to 0 to 3 regimens received. General study findings and limits: Clonality of blood TCR below the median before treatment predicted better survival.

In regard to this clone: Its antigen is not identified.

The CDR3 covers 16 residues. V was clipped by 0 bases and J by 4 bases, with 16 bases between them. The germline V gene encodes CDR1 SGDLS and CDR2 YYNGEE. Method: immunoSEQ multiplex PCR; TCRdb's copy keeps in-frame clones and lacks some. The sample holds approximately 48,000 clones, 70% to 90% seen once. This specimen was PBMCs, taken around atezolizumab (anti-PD-L1) treatment. This chain links TRBV9 with TRBJ1-2, with D unclear. The clonotype originates from a man aged 55 to 70 with urothelial cancer. The CDR3, as DNA: TGTGCCAGCAGCGTAGGAAACGCGCCAAGCTCCTATGGCTACACCTTC. As protein: CASSVGNAPSSYGYTF.